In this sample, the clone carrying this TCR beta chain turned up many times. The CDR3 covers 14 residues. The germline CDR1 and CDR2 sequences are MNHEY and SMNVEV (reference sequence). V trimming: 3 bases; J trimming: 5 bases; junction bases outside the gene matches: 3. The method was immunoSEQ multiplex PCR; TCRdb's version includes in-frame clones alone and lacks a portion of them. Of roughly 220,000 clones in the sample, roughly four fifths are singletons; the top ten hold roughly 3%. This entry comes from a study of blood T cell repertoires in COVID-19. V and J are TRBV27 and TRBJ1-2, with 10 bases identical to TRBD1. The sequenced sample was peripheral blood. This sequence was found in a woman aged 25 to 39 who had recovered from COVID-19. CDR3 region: CASSFRDRGYGYTF. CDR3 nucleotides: TGTGCCAGCAGTTTCCGGGACAGGGGTTATGGCTACACCTTC.